What follows describes a single TCR beta chain. The antigen is not known. This sample was taken from a study of shared clonotypes between healthy human individuals. General observations from the study: How much donors shared clonotypes was expected to be affected by sequencing depth.

V lost 8 bases to trimming and J lost 7 bases; unmatched junction nucleotides: 13. This CDR3 contains 15 residues. From germline, CDR1 is MGHDK and CDR2 SYGVNS. The data were produced by immunoSEQ multiplex PCR, yet TCRdb's version contains in-frame clones alone and is incomplete. The sample gives under 2.5 million clones, around 93% of which show up once; 0.37% is in the top ten. This receptor was obtained from a man between 18 and 35 years old in good health. Some clones in this sample may be carry-over from other donors' samples. The chain employs TRBV25-1 and TRBJ1-4; 7 bases agree with TRBD1. The sample was naive CD4+ T cells from PBMCs. As for subset: CD45RA+ positively selected. The CDR3 sequence is CASGSGTALTEKLFF. CDR3 nucleotides: TGTGCCAGCGGGTCCGGGACAGCATTAACTGAAAAACTGTTTTTT.